The rows below give T cell receptor beta chains drawn from one sample of a study of Ad26.COV2.S vaccination and SARS-CoV-2 variants. Libraries were prepared by immunoSEQ multiplex PCR; TCRdb keeps only in-frame clonotypes and omits some of them. The table has about 350,000 clones, roughly 87% seen once; the top ten hold roughly 3.1%. The sample here was peripheral blood, taken in a trial of Ad26.COV2.S vaccine versus placebo. The source of these receptors is a person aged 18 to 65 who received the Ad26.COV2.S COVID-19 vaccine or a placebo. Each CDR3 is given with its conserved first and last residue. Fields, in order: clone size, V gene, D gene, J gene, CDR3 DNA, CDR3 protein. D genes are given only for firm matches. The size of a clone is reported for some rows only, either as once, few or many, or as a class for expanded clones.

>NA|TRBV3-1/TRBV3-2|NA|TRBJ2-7
TGTGCCAGCAGCCCATTAGCCAGGGCCTACGAGCAGTACTTC
CASSPLARAYEQYF
>NA|TRBV7-2|NA|TRBJ2-3
TGTGCCAGCAGCTTCTTCGGAAGCACAGATACGCAGTATTTT
CASSFFGSTDTQYF
>few|TRBV7-9|NA|TRBJ1-2
TGTGCCAGCAGCCCCTCGGGACTCTCAGGAGGGGGCTATGGCTACACCTTC
CASSPSGLSGGGYGYTF
>NA|TRBV12-3/TRBV12-4|NA|TRBJ1-2
TGTGCCAGCAGTTTAGGGGTAGACTATGGCTACACCTTC
CASSLGVDYGYTF
>NA|TRBV12-3/TRBV12-4|NA|TRBJ1-2
TGTGCCAGCAGCCCGGGACGTGGTGGCTACACCTTC
CASSPGRGGYTF
>once|TRBV5-1|NA|TRBJ2-7
TGCGCCAGCAGCTTGAAGGAGGGGCGACACTACGAGCAGTACTTC
CASSLKEGRHYEQYF
>NA|TRBV7-2|NA|TRBJ1-4
TGTGCCAGCAGCTTACCGGGCAGCTTATACCCAACTAATGAAAAACTGTTTTTT
CASSLPGSLYPTNEKLFF
>NA|TRBV27|NA|TRBJ2-7
TGTGCCAGCAGTTTAGGGCAGCTGGTCAGGGAGCAGTACTTC
CASSLGQLVREQYF
>NA|TRBV29-1|TRBD2|TRBJ2-3
TGCAGCGCCGCTACTAGCGGACTCACAGATACGCAGTATTTT
CSAATSGLTDTQYF
>NA|TRBV12-5|TRBD1|TRBJ1-4
TGTGCTAGTGGTTTGATCATACAGGGGACTAATGAAAAACTGTTTTTT
CASGLIIQGTNEKLFF
>NA|TRBV29-1|TRBD1|TRBJ2-7
TGCAGCGTTGAAATCGGGACAGGGGGCAACGAGCAGTACTTC
CSVEIGTGGNEQYF
>NA|TRBV5-1|TRBD1|TRBJ1-4
TGCGCCAGCAGCTCTGGACAGGGCTCCGAAAAACTGTTTTTT
CASSSGQGSEKLFF
>NA|TRBV9|NA|TRBJ2-7
TGTGCCAGCAGCGCCTCCGGGGGACAGACAACCTACGAGCAGTACTTC
CASSASGGQTTYEQYF
>NA|TRBV7-8|TRBD1|TRBJ2-2
TGTGCCAGCACCCAACTCGGGCAGGGGGCGCGGAACACCGGGGAGCTGTTTTTT
CASTQLGQGARNTGELFF
>NA|TRBV10-3|NA|TRBJ1-3
TGTGCCGGGCGCACAGACTCTGGAAACACCATATATTTT
CAGRTDSGNTIYF
>NA|TRBV7-9|TRBD1|TRBJ2-7
TGTGCCAGCAGCTTAGAGCAGACAGGGGACGAGCAGTACTTC
CASSLEQTGDEQYF
>NA|TRBV4-2|NA|TRBJ2-6
TGTGCCAGCAGCCAAGATAGGGGCTCTGGGGCCAACGTCCTGACTTTC
CASSQDRGSGANVLTF
>once|TRBV7-8|TRBD1|TRBJ2-7
TGTGCCAGCAGCATTGGGACAGGACCCTACGAGCAGTACTTC
CASSIGTGPYEQYF
>NA|TRBV9|TRBD1|TRBJ1-1
TGTGCCAGCAGCCCTCAGGGGGCAGGAACTGAAGCTTTCTTT
CASSPQGAGTEAFF
>NA|TRBV12-3/TRBV12-4|NA|TRBJ2-1
TGTGCCAGCAGTCCCCGGGCCCAGCAGTTCTTC
CASSPRAQQFF
>once|TRBV7-6|NA|TRBJ1-1
TGTGCCAGCAGCTTAGTGCAGGGGAGATTTACTGAAGCTTTCTTT
CASSLVQGRFTEAFF
>NA|TRBV6-5|NA|TRBJ1-5
TGTGCCAGCAGTTACCGGCGACAGAGTGATCAGCCCCAGCATTTT
CASSYRRQSDQPQHF
>NA|TRBV4-2|NA|TRBJ1-1
TGTGCCAGCAGCCAAGACATCGGAACTGAAGCTTTCTTT
CASSQDIGTEAFF
>NA|TRBV19|NA|TRBJ1-1
TGTGCCAGCAAACCTAGGGAGGAGACTGAAGCTTTCTTT
CASKPREETEAFF
>NA|TRBV19|NA|TRBJ2-3
TGTGCCAGTAGTAAGAGGATACAGCCTTCCTTGGATACGCAGTATTTT
CASSKRIQPSLDTQYF
>NA|TRBV7-2|NA|TRBJ2-3
TGTGCCAGCAGCCTTCTTCTCTCCACAGATACGCAGTATTTT
CASSLLLSTDTQYF
>NA|TRBV4-1|NA|TRBJ2-1
TGCGCCAGCAGCCAAGAACCCTCTGCTATGTGGGGCGAGATCTTC
CASSQEPSAMWGEIF
>NA|TRBV5-6|NA|TRBJ2-5
TGTGCCAGCAGCCTGCCCGTAACAGTTGAAGAGACCCAGTACTTC
CASSLPVTVEETQYF
>NA|TRBV2|TRBD1|TRBJ2-2
TGTGCCAGCCGGGACAGGGTCACCGGGGAGCTGTTTTTT
CASRDRVTGELFF
>NA|TRBV4-2|TRBD1|TRBJ1-5
TGTGCCAGTGGGGCGGGACAGGGGGAAATGGGCAATCAGCCCCAGCATTTT
CASGAGQGEMGNQPQHF
>NA|TRBV12-3/TRBV12-4|NA|TRBJ2-1
TGTGCCAGCACCGTAATCAATGAGCAGTTCTTC
CASTVINEQFF
>NA|TRBV7-9|NA|TRBJ1-5
TGTGCCAGCAGCTTAACCGGGGGAGATCAGCCCCAGCATTTT
CASSLTGGDQPQHF
>NA|TRBV2|NA|TRBJ2-3
TGTGCCAGCAAGGCGGGTGATACGCAGTATTTT
CASKAGDTQYF
>once|TRBV9|TRBD1|TRBJ1-4
TGTGCCAGCAGCGACAGGGGGGAAAAACTGTTTTTT
CASSDRGEKLFF
>NA|TRBV6-5|TRBD2|TRBJ2-1
TGTGCCAGCAGTTATCTAGCGGGTGGGTCCAATGAGCAGTTCTTC
CASSYLAGGSNEQFF
>NA|TRBV30|TRBD1|TRBJ1-5
TGTGCCTGGAGTGTAAGGACAGGGGCTAGCAATCAGCCCCAGCATTTT
CAWSVRTGASNQPQHF
>NA|TRBV29-1|NA|TRBJ1-1
TGCAGCGTTGAGACAGGTTCGTTGAACACTGAAGCTTTCTTT
CSVETGSLNTEAFF
>NA|TRBV9|NA|TRBJ1-2
TGTGCCTCCAAGGGGGGGGACTATGGCTACACCTTC
CASKGGDYGYTF
>NA|TRBV4-2|TRBD1|TRBJ1-2
TGTGCCAGCAGCCAAGGTCCACAGGGGCTCCCTGCAGGCTACACCTTC
CASSQGPQGLPAGYTF
>NA|TRBV19|NA|TRBJ1-5
TGTGCCAGTAGTATGCAGGGAAGCAATCAGCCCCAGCATTTT
CASSMQGSNQPQHF
>few|TRBV15|NA|TRBJ2-2
TGTGCCACCAGCAGAGAGGCCGGCGCGGCCGGGGAGCTGTTTTTT
CATSREAGAAGELFF
>once|TRBV7-2|NA|TRBJ1-5
TGTGCCAGCAGCTTAGTGGGCAGTAAAAGCAATCAGCCCCAGCATTTT
CASSLVGSKSNQPQHF